Given below is one T cell receptor (beta chain) in context. The antigen is not known. For TCR beta, libraries came from quantitative 5'-RACE with molecular barcodes. TCRdb re-called the 5' RACE reads through MiXCR, storing one row per CDR3 protein. The repertoire holds some 290,000 distinct CDR3 sequences, around 18% seen once, with roughly 8% in the top ten. The germline V gene has CDR1 SGHTA and CDR2 FQGNSA. The V and J ends lost 2 bases and 2 bases respectively, with 12 bases between them. CDR3 length equals 15 residues. The data originate from a study of CD8 T cells in ankylosing spondylitis. Whole-study findings and limits: In ankylosing spondylitis blood, a motif of eight highly homologous TCR beta variants appeared characteristic. CD8+ cells made up the disease-linked clones, which were relatively rare in peripheral blood. Disease-linked clones reportedly showed significant enrichment in matched ankylosing spondylitis synovial fluid.

The genes are TRBV7-2 and TRBJ1-2; tentative D call: TRBD1 (5 bases). The specimen sequenced was blood, either unsorted or a sorted T cell fraction (not recorded which). The receptor's source is a male donor with ankylosing spondylitis or in good health (not recorded which). CDR3 sequence: CASSLRRGGNYGYTF. The CDR3 DNA sequence: TGTGCCAGCAGCTTACGTCGGGGGGGGAACTATGGCTACACCTTC.